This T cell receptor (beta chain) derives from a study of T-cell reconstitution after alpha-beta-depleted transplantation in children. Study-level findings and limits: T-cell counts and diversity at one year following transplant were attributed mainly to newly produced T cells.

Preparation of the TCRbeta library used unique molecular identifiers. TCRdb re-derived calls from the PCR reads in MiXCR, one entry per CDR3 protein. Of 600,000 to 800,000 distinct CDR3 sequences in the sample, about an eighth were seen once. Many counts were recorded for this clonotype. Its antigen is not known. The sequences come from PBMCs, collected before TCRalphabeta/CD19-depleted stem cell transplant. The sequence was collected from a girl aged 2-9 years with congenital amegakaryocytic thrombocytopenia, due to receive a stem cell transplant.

This CDR3 reads CSARTENNQPQHF. As DNA, the CDR3 is TGCAGTGCTAGGACGGAGAACAATCAGCCCCAGCATTTT. The chain employs TRBV20-1 and TRBJ1-5; no firm D call. Trimming removed 3 bases at V and 3 bases at J, with 9 bases between. The CDR3 length is 13 residues. Germline V gene lookup returns CDR1 DFQATT and CDR2 SNEGSKA (reference sequence).